The TCR beta chain described here comes from a study of early T cells in non-severe SARS-CoV-2 infection. For the study at large: Sequencing of bulk RNA from unsorted whole blood was done, without chain pairing.

Overall study findings and caveats: VDJdb matching skewed toward anti-spike CD8 responses, missing private and CD4 specificities.

This clonotype was counted between two and nine times. As yet, its antigen is unknown. As part of library construction, unique molecular identifiers were attached to individual cDNA molecules. TCRdb called the 5' RACE reads again in MiXCR, with one record for every CDR3 protein. The sample holds tens of thousands of distinct CDR3 sequences, under 15% seen once. The source of this sequence is an adult who was a healthcare worker with PCR-confirmed SARS-CoV-2 infection or an uninfected control (not recorded which). The sequencing sample was made of whole blood.

The CDR3 here is CATSQLAGDEQFF. DNA of the CDR3: TGTGCCACCAGTCAACTAGCGGGGGATGAGCAGTTCTTC. The chain is built from TRBV24-1 and TRBJ2-1, with 11 bases fitting TRBD2. Per the germline V gene, CDR1 is KGHDR and CDR2 is SFDVKD. The V and J ends lost 6 bases and 8 bases, in that order; junction bases with no gene match: 2. The CDR3 is 13 amino acids.